These 12 T cell receptor beta chains were sequenced from one sample in a study of blood T cell repertoires in COVID-19 (dated by TCRdb to 2020 to 2022). The library came from the immunoSEQ multiplex PCR assay. The clones in this table, taken by TCRdb from immuneACCESS, are in-frame only. Not every clone is retained; where verified, under half of the shortfall comes from an unresolved V gene, and the cause of the rest is unknown. The sample has some 150,000 clones on record, around 87% of them singletons. 2% to 3% of the sample is in the top ten clones. Sample: peripheral blood. The source of these receptors is a man between 50 and 59 years old with active COVID-19.

This chain connects TRBV3-1 (or the pseudogene TRBV3-2) to TRBJ2-7; D is unresolved. Germline CDR1 is LGHDT and CDR2 is YNNKEL (reference sequence). Deletions cut 1 base from V and 3 bases from J, with 7 bases between. This CDR3 is built from 13 residues. CDR3 residues: CASSQVDFYEQYF. The CDR3 DNA reads as TGTGCCAGCAGCCAAGTTGACTTCTACGAGCAGTACTTC.

This clone was picked up a small number of times. This chain connects TRBV2 to TRBJ1-2; D uncertain. The CDR3 is 13 residues long. Trimming removed 1 base at V and 4 bases at J, with 7 bases between. CDR1 is SNHLY and CDR2 is FYNNEI in the germline V gene. For the CDR3, the DNA is TGTGCCAGCAGTGAAGGGGGAGGCTATGGCTACACCTTC. Translated, it gives CASSEGGGYGYTF.

The CDR3 bases are TGTGCCAGCAGCCCACCTCCCCCCGGGCTAGCGGGGGCCTACGAGCAGTACTTC. This translates into CASSPPPPGLAGAYEQYF. J is TRBJ2-7 and V is TRBV9; 10 bases match TRBD2. V shed 4 bases and J 2 bases; nucleotides not matched to a gene: 15. The CDR3 sequence is 18 residues long. Looked up from germline, CDR1 is SGDLS and CDR2 is YYNGEE.

The genes are TRBV6-1 and TRBJ2-3; 9 positions match TRBD2. The germline V gene encodes CDR1 MNHNS and CDR2 SASEGT. This CDR3 contains 16 residues. The V segment lost 3 bases and the J segment 2 bases; nucleotides outside the gene matches: 6. The CDR3: CASSERAGGFTDTQYF. CDR3 sequence (DNA): TGTGCCAGCAGTGAGAGAGCGGGGGGATTCACAGATACGCAGTATTTT.

This clone was picked up a small number of times. The CDR3 loop is CASSQRGEQYF. CDR3 sequence (DNA): TGTGCCAGCAGCCAGCGCGGCGAGCAGTACTTC. The gene calls are TRBV4-2 and TRBJ2-7; D ambiguous. In germline, CDR1 is LGHNA, CDR2 YNFKEQ. The CDR3 has 11 amino acids. V was shortened by 3 bases and J by 6 bases, with 6 bases between the two germline ends.

J is TRBJ1-5 and V is TRBV6-4; possibly TRBD1 for D (6 bases). Looked up from germline, CDR1 is MRHNA and CDR2 is SNTAGT. The ends were cut back, 7 bases at V and 1 base at J, with 14 bases in the middle. The CDR3 is 15 amino acids. The CDR3 DNA sequence: TGTGCCAGCAAGGAAAGGACAGAGAGCAATCAGCCCCAGCATTTT. Its protein is CASKERTESNQPQHF.

The gene calls are TRBV29-1 and TRBJ2-3; 7 bases align to TRBD2. Per the germline V gene, CDR1 is SQVTM and CDR2 is ANQGSEA. The trim removed 6 bases at V and 2 bases at J, leaving 11 bases unmatched. This CDR3 is built from 15 residues. In DNA form, the CDR3 reads TGCAGCGTCGTCGGGACTACCCATTCCACAGATACGCAGTATTTT. It codes for CSVVGTTHSTDTQYF.

This clone was observed once. The rearrangement uses TRBV7-2 and TRBJ2-1; TRBD2 matches 11 bases. CDR3 length equals 15 residues. Trimming took 5 bases from V and 5 from J; bases not matched to a gene: 5. From germline, CDR1 is SGHTA and CDR2 FQGNSA. The CDR3 sequence is CASSLSGGANNEQFF. Here the CDR3 DNA reads TGTGCCAGCAGCCTTAGCGGGGGGGCCAACAATGAGCAGTTCTTC.

This clone was seen a single time. This sequence joins TRBV4-1 and TRBJ1-2, with D perhaps TRBD1 (6 bases). CDR3 size: 13 residues. Trimming removed 5 bases from V and 3 bases from J, with 10 bases in between. The germline V gene encodes CDR1 MGHRA and CDR2 YSYEKL. The CDR3, as DNA: TGCGCCAGCAGCTCAGGACAGTACTATGGCTACACCTTC. Translating it yields CASSSGQYYGYTF.

V gene TRBV9 combines with J gene TRBJ1-6; the match to TRBD1 covers 7 bases. Per germline, CDR1 SGDLS and CDR2 YYNGEE. Trimming removed 2 bases from V and 7 bases from J; junction bases left unmatched: 3. The CDR3 consists of 14 residues. The CDR3 bases are TGTGCCAGCAGCGTGGGACAGTTCAATTCACCCCTCCACTTT. Translating it yields CASSVGQFNSPLHF.

This chain connects TRBV19 to TRBJ1-2; D is ambiguous. V lost 5 bases to trimming and J lost 4 bases, with 14 bases between them. The CDR3 has 14 amino acids. Germline V gene data show CDR1 as LNHDA and CDR2 as SQIVND (reference sequence). The CDR3 sequence: CASSARFGRYGYTF. In DNA form, the CDR3 reads TGTGCCAGTAGTGCCAGATTTGGCCGCTATGGCTACACCTTC.

The gene calls are TRBV7-3 and TRBJ2-7; D gene uncertain. CDR1 and CDR2 (germline): SGHTA, FQGTGA. The CDR3 has 14 residues. V dropped 2 bases and J dropped 0 bases, with 8 bases sitting between them. CDR3 DNA: TGTGCCAGCAGCTTACTACCGAGCTCCTACGAGCAGTACTTC. Protein: CASSLLPSSYEQYF.